This T cell receptor beta chain is drawn from a study of CD8+ T cells in alopecia areata. As for the study in general: A 6-month off-drug phase came after tofacitinib, which had lasted 6 to 18 months. Study-level findings and limits: Patients shared TCRs less clearly than mice did, possibly for HLA-related reasons.

Comment on this clone: Antigen specificity is unknown.

As the sequencing template, cDNA was produced by extracting RNA and reverse transcribing it. TCRdb keeps only in-frame clones here, not all; method: immunoSEQ multiplex PCR. The sample has around 200,000 clones, approximately 56% seen once; the top ten hold about 0.69%. The CDR3 has 14 residues. Germline V gives CDR1 LGHNA, CDR2 YSLEER. V dropped 0 bases and J dropped 9 bases, with 11 bases sitting between them. Regarding treatment: oral pan-JAK inhibitor, 5-10 mg twice daily. Lesional scalp tissue (obtained by punch biopsy) and peripheral blood were collected from alopecia areata patients. Source: CD4+ T cells sorted from blood, taken at week 4, from a patient treated with tofacitinib. This TCR came from a human donor with alopecia areata. This chain links TRBV4-3 with TRBJ2-2; D may be TRBD1 (5 bases). CDR3 DNA sequence: TGCGCCAGCAGCCAAGATGGGGCCCCCCGGGAGCTGTTTTTT. Encoded protein: CASSQDGAPRELFF.